The rows below give T cell receptor beta chains drawn from one sample of a study of T-cell reconstitution after alpha-beta-depleted transplantation in children. TCRdb called the PCR reads again in MiXCR, with one record for every CDR3 protein. In the table there are more than 400,000 distinct CDR3 sequences, 43% of which are singletons. The sample in question was PBMCs, obtained before TCRalphabeta/CD19-depleted stem cell transplant. The receptors were gathered from a girl aged 2 to 10 with aplastic anemia, due to receive a stem cell transplant. Both conserved end residues are part of each CDR3. The D gene is left open where the match is weak. Some rows mark clone size as missing; the rest say once, few, many or name a class of expanded clone.

d_gene	v_gene	len	j_gene	abundance	CDR3nt	CDR3aa
.	TRBV29-1	14	TRBJ2-5	.	TGCAGCGCAATCGGACCGGGTACGAGAGAGACCCAGTACTTC	CSAIGPGTRETQYF
.	TRBV12-3/TRBV12-4	14	TRBJ2-2	.	TGTGCCAGCAGTTTAAATGGGGGCACCGGGGAGCTGTTTTTT	CASSLNGGTGELFF
.	TRBV18	13	TRBJ2-3	few	TGTGCCAGCTCACCGCCGTCTCGGGATACGCAGTATTTT	CASSPPSRDTQYF
.	TRBV5-1	15	TRBJ2-1	.	TGCGCCAGCAGCTTGAGGTGGGGCTCCTACAATGAGCAGTTCTTC	CASSLRWGSYNEQFF
TRBD2	TRBV7-2	16	TRBJ2-7	many	TGTGCCAGCAGTCCTTTCGGGACTAGCGGTGCCTACGAGCAGTACTTC	CASSPFGTSGAYEQYF
.	TRBV7-9	15	TRBJ1-2	.	TGTGCCAGCAGCTTAGTTGCAGGGACTAACTATGGCTACACCTTC	CASSLVAGTNYGYTF
TRBD1	TRBV29-1	13	TRBJ1-2	.	TGCAGCGTCCACACAGGGGGCCTGAACGGCTACACCTTC	CSVHTGGLNGYTF
TRBD1	TRBV5-1	14	TRBJ2-1	.	TGCGCCAGCAGCTTTGGTGGACAGGACCTCGCGGAGTTCTTC	CASSFGGQDLAEFF
.	TRBV6-1	12	TRBJ2-1	.	TGTGCCAGCAGCCAGAGGCCGAACGAGCAGTTCTTC	CASSQRPNEQFF
.	TRBV6-4	16	TRBJ2-1	.	TGTGCCAGCAGTGACTCGGGCAGGAGCTCCTACAATGAGCAGTTCTTC	CASSDSGRSSYNEQFF
TRBD1	TRBV6-1	15	TRBJ2-1	.	TGTGCCAGCAGTGAAGCGCCAGGGGGCAAAAATGAGCAGTTCTTC	CASSEAPGGKNEQFF
.	TRBV29-1	10	TRBJ1-1	.	TGCAGCGCCGTGAACACTGAAGCTTTCTTT	CSAVNTEAFF
TRBD2	TRBV12-3/TRBV12-4	16	TRBJ2-1	.	TGTGCCAGCAGTACCCGACTAGCGGATACCTACAATGAGCAGTTCTTC	CASSTRLADTYNEQFF
.	TRBV29-1	11	TRBJ1-2	many	TGCAGCGTACTGATAAACTATGGCTACACCTTC	CSVLINYGYTF
TRBD2	TRBV11-2	14	TRBJ2-1	.	TGTGCCAGCGTACTTAGCGGGGGCCTCAATGAGCAGTTCTTC	CASVLSGGLNEQFF
.	TRBV29-1	13	TRBJ2-7	.	TGCAGCGTTGAACGGGACAACCTGCCCGTGCAGTACTTC	CSVERDNLPVQYF
.	TRBV18	15	TRBJ2-1	.	TGTGCCAGCTCGGTCGTAACTAGCTCCGCCAATGAGCAGTTCTTC	CASSVVTSSANEQFF
.	TRBV2	14	TRBJ1-4	.	TGTGCCAGCAGTGATTCCCAAGAGAATGAAAAACTGTTTTTT	CASSDSQENEKLFF
TRBD2	TRBV29-1	12	TRBJ2-7	few	TGCAGCGTTGTGGCGGGAGCGTACGAGCAGTACTTC	CSVVAGAYEQYF
TRBD2	TRBV20-1	16	TRBJ2-3	.	TGCAGTGCTAGACGGACTAGCGGGAGTATGGCAGATACGCAGTATTTT	CSARRTSGSMADTQYF
TRBD2	TRBV5-1	14	TRBJ2-3	many	TGCGCCAGCAGCACCGGGACTAGAGGGGATACGCAGTATTTT	CASSTGTRGDTQYF
TRBD2	TRBV29-1	15	TRBJ2-2	.	TGCAGCGCTCACGGGACTAGCGGAAACACCGGGGAGCTGTTTTTT	CSAHGTSGNTGELFF
.	TRBV5-1	12	TRBJ2-7	.	TGCGCCAGCAGGCTGGAAAGCTACGAGCAGTACTTC	CASRLESYEQYF
.	TRBV5-1	14	TRBJ2-7	.	TGCGCCAGCAGCTTGGAGGGGGGTGGGTACGAGCAGTACTTC	CASSLEGGGYEQYF
.	TRBV20-1	14	TRBJ2-5	once	TGCAGTGCTAGGCCTGGAGGGTTCCAAGAGACCCAGTACTTC	CSARPGGFQETQYF
.	TRBV7-2	16	TRBJ2-3	.	TGTGCCAGCAGCTGGGGGGCGGGAGCCCCCCCAGATACGCAGTATTTT	CASSWGAGAPPDTQYF
TRBD1	TRBV6-1	13	TRBJ1-2	.	TGTGCCAGCAGACAGGGGCGTAACTATGGCTACACCTTC	CASRQGRNYGYTF
.	TRBV5-1	16	TRBJ2-7	few	TGCGCCAGCAGCTTGGGAACGGGCAGGGTCTCTTATGAGCAGTACTTC	CASSLGTGRVSYEQYF
.	TRBV5-1	15	TRBJ2-1	.	TGCGCCAGCAGCTCTCCTTTCGGTGCTATCGATGAGCAGTTCTTC	CASSSPFGAIDEQFF
TRBD1	TRBV6-5	15	TRBJ1-1	many	TGTGCCAGCAGTTACTCGGGGACAGGGGCCACTGAAGCTTTCTTT	CASSYSGTGATEAFF
.	TRBV20-1	13	TRBJ2-7	.	TGCAGTGCTACGGTGGACACCTCCTACGAGCAGTACTTC	CSATVDTSYEQYF
.	TRBV11-2	14	TRBJ2-7	.	TGTTCCAGCAGCCCGGACACCCGTCGCTACGAGCAGTACTTC	CSSSPDTRRYEQYF
.	TRBV10-3	16	TRBJ2-7	.	TGTGCCATCAGTGAGTCTCCGACTGGGTCTTCCTACGAGCAGTACTTC	CAISESPTGSSYEQYF
TRBD1	TRBV28	17	TRBJ1-2	few	TGTGCCAGCAGGCCCACTCCGGGACAGGGGTCTAAGGGGGGCTACACCTTC	CASRPTPGQGSKGGYTF
.	TRBV6-2/TRBV6-3	14	TRBJ2-7	many	TGTGCCAGCACCCTCGGGGCAGGGGTCAACGAGCAGTACTTC	CASTLGAGVNEQYF
.	TRBV20-1	13	TRBJ2-4	many	TGCAGTGCTGGCGGACAGGAGGGGAACATTCAGTACTTC	CSAGGQEGNIQYF
.	TRBV12-3/TRBV12-4	15	TRBJ1-4	.	TGTGCCAGCGGGGTAAGGGGCGCCCCTAATGAAAAACTGTTTTTT	CASGVRGAPNEKLFF
.	TRBV5-1	15	TRBJ2-4	.	TGCGCCAGCAGCTTGGCCGGGGGCGGCATAAACATTCAGTACTTC	CASSLAGGGINIQYF
.	TRBV12-3/TRBV12-4	13	TRBJ2-3	many	TGTGCCAGCAGTATGCACACCACAGATACGCAGTATTTT	CASSMHTTDTQYF
.	TRBV4-2	17	TRBJ2-7	.	TGTGCCAGCAGCCAAGGGGTTACGGGGGGCGACTCCTACGAGCAGTACTTC	CASSQGVTGGDSYEQYF
TRBD1	TRBV20-1	14	TRBJ1-1	.	TGCAGTGCTAGGAAGGGACAGGGTTTGGCTGAAGCTTTCTTT	CSARKGQGLAEAFF
.	TRBV5-1	13	TRBJ2-7	.	TGCGCCAGCAGCTTGGTAGGAGGGCGGGAGCAGTACTTC	CASSLVGGREQYF
.	TRBV30	14	TRBJ2-1	few	TGTGCCTGGAGGCCCCCGGACTTCTACAATGAGCAGTTCTTC	CAWRPPDFYNEQFF
.	TRBV5-1	15	TRBJ2-3	.	TGCGCCAGCAGCTTGGCCGAAGTCCGTTCAGATACGCAGTATTTT	CASSLAEVRSDTQYF
TRBD1	TRBV20-1	13	TRBJ1-3	many	TGCAGTACGCGGGACAGGGTGGGAAACACCATATATTTT	CSTRDRVGNTIYF
TRBD2	TRBV20-1	15	TRBJ2-7	few	TGCAGTGCTAGGGGTGAGCGGGAGGGCGCCTACGAGCAGTACTTC	CSARGEREGAYEQYF
.	TRBV7-2	13	TRBJ2-2	.	TGTGCCAGCAGCCCCGTTACGGCCGGGGAGCTGTTTTTT	CASSPVTAGELFF
TRBD2	TRBV29-1	16	TRBJ2-7	.	TGCAGCGTTGAAGGTTCTGGTAGCGGGCCCACCTACGAGCAGTACTTC	CSVEGSGSGPTYEQYF
.	TRBV20-1	14	TRBJ2-2	few	TGCAGTGCTCGGGGGCCACCCCTCACCGGGGAGCTGTTTTTT	CSARGPPLTGELFF
.	TRBV7-6	16	TRBJ2-4	few	TGTGCCAGCAGCTCTTTACCACAGGGTCCCAAAAACATTCAGTACTTC	CASSSLPQGPKNIQYF
TRBD2	TRBV5-5	16	TRBJ2-3	medium-sized	TGTGCCAGCAGCTTTAGGACTAGCGGGACGTCAGATACGCAGTATTTT	CASSFRTSGTSDTQYF